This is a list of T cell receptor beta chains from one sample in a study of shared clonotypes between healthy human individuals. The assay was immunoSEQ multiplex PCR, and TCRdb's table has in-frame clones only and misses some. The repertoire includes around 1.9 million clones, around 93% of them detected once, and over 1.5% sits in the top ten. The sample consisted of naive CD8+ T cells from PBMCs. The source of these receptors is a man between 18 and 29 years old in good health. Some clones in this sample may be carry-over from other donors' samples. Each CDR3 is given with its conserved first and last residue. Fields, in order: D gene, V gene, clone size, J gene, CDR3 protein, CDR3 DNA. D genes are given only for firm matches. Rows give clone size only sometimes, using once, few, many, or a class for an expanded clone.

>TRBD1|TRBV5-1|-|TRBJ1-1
CASSQLGTGASTEAFF
TGCGCCAGCAGCCAACTCGGGACAGGGGCGAGCACTGAAGCTTTCTTT
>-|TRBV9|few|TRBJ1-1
CASSPHGAEAFF
TGTGCCAGCAGCCCACACGGGGCTGAAGCTTTCTTT
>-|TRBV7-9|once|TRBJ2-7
CASSLGGGPEQYF
TGTGCCAGCAGCTTGGGAGGGGGCCCCGAGCAGTACTTC
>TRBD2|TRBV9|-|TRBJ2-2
CASSVPRGEAGGANRWSGELFF
TGTGCCAGCAGCGTACCCCGCGGCGAGGCGGGAGGTGCGAACAGGTGGTCCGGGGAGCTGTTTTTT
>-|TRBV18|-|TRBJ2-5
CASSPRGDRRKETQYF
TGTGCCAGCTCACCCCGCGGGGATAGGAGAAAAGAGACCCAGTACTTC
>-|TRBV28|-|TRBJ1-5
CASSLVGGRQPQHF
TGTGCCAGCAGTTTGGTCGGGGGCCGCCAGCCCCAGCATTTT
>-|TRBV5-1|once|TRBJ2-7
CASAREVPLYEQYF
TGCGCCAGCGCGAGGGAGGTCCCCCTCTACGAGCAGTACTTC
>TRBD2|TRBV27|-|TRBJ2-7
CASSPTAGGYEQYF
TGTGCCAGCAGCCCCACGGCGGGAGGTTACGAGCAGTACTTC
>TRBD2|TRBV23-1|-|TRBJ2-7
CASRTRLAGQYF
TGCGCCAGCAGAACCCGACTAGCGGGCCAGTACTTC
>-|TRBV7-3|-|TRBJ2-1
CASSPPSYNEQFF
TGTGCCAGCAGCCCCCCTTCCTACAATGAGCAGTTCTTC
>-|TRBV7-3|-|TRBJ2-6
CASSPGQILSGANVLTF
TGTGCCAGCAGCCCGGGACAAATCCTCTCTGGGGCCAACGTCCTGACTTTC
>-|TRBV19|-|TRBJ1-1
CASSMAANTEAFF
TGTGCCAGTAGTATGGCTGCTAACACTGAAGCTTTCTTT
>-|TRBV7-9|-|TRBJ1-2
CASNPAGQVEGYTF
TGTGCCAGCAACCCGGCCGGGCAGGTGGAAGGCTACACCTTC
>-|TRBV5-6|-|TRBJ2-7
CASSPQGSYEQYF
TGTGCCAGCAGCCCTCAGGGATCCTACGAGCAGTACTTC
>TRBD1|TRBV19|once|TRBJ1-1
CASSYRGNTEAFF
TGTGCCAGTAGCTACAGGGGGAACACTGAAGCTTTCTTT
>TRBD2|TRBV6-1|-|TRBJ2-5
CASSEVVVAGVYWETQYF
TGTGCCAGCAGTGAAGTAGTGGTAGCGGGAGTTTATTGGGAGACCCAGTACTTC
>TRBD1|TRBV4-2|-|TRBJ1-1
CASSQNRGVNTEAFF
TGTGCCAGCAGCCAGAACAGGGGGGTGAACACTGAAGCTTTCTTT
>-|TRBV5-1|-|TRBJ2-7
CASSPGTGTYEQYF
TGCGCCAGCAGCCCAGGGACGGGCACCTACGAGCAGTACTTC
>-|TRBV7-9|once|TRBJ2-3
CASSLSDTQYF
TGTGCCAGCAGCTTAAGCGATACGCAGTATTTT
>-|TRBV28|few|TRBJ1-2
CASTPTPGAAYGYTF
TGTGCCAGCACCCCGACCCCAGGGGCCGCCTATGGCTACACCTTC
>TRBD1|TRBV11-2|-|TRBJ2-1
CASSFMSGTGSNEQFF
TGTGCCAGCAGCTTCATGTCCGGGACAGGGTCGAATGAGCAGTTCTTC
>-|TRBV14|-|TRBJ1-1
CASSQERGGRNTEAFF
TGTGCCAGCAGCCAGGAAAGGGGGGGCCGGAACACTGAAGCTTTCTTT
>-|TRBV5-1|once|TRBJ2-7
CASSLAGVRHLEQYF
TGCGCCAGCAGCTTGGCGGGGGTTCGTCACTTAGAGCAGTACTTC
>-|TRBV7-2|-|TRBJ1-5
CASSFGGDSDNQPQHF
TGTGCCAGCAGCTTTGGGGGGGATAGTGACAATCAGCCCCAGCATTTT
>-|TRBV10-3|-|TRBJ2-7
CAISGSLTYEQYF
TGTGCCATCAGTGGGTCCCTGACCTACGAGCAGTACTTC